This T cell receptor beta chain emerged from a study of blood T cell repertoires in COVID-19. Study information: PBMCs, B-cell-depleted T cells, or T cells were the source of the cDNA or gDNA that made up the material.

Libraries were prepared by immunoSEQ multiplex PCR; TCRdb keeps only in-frame clonotypes and omits some of them. The table lists over 50,000 clones, 75% to 95% of them singletons, with 5.5% to 6.5% in the top ten. Germline V lookup: CDR1 SGHDT, CDR2 YYEEEE. V lost 0 bases to trimming and J lost 5 bases, with 17 bases between them. This CDR3 contains 16 residues. The TCR sequence derives from a man aged 50-60 years with active COVID-19. Material for sequencing was peripheral blood. The V call is TRBV5-6, the J call TRBJ1-1; D gene uncertain. The CDR3 spells CASSLEFTVRGTEAFF. DNA for the CDR3: TGTGCCAGCAGCTTGGAATTTACAGTTCGCGGGACTGAAGCTTTCTTT.